This T cell receptor beta chain was recorded in a study of cytomegalovirus exposure and HLA in healthy donors. Study-wide results and limits: A later analysis linked a missense DCLRE1C variant to TCR beta V- and J-gene trimming.

Germline V gives CDR1 LNHDA, CDR2 SQIVND (reference sequence). This CDR3 contains 14 residues. Losses at the gene ends were 6 bases for V and 6 bases for J; bases not matched to a gene: 7. With 60 Vbeta and 13 Jbeta primers, the PCR was carried out. Assay: immunoSEQ multiplex PCR; the TCRdb copy retains only in-frame clones and omits some. Of about 160,000 clones in the sample, roughly 83% are singletons; the top ten hold 1.2%. As for this clone: Its antigen is still unknown.

The sample taken for sequencing was PBMCs. This clonotype was sampled from a boy younger than 10 in good health and CMV-seronegative. This chain joins TRBV19 and TRBJ1-2; 10 bases map to TRBD1. CDR3: CASSLTGQGNGYTF. Here the CDR3 DNA reads TGTGCCAGTAGCCTAACGGGACAGGGGAATGGCTACACCTTC.